Following are 10 T cell receptor beta chains from one sample sequenced in a study of identical twins. TCRdb used MiXCR to reprocess the 5' RACE reads, holding one entry per CDR3 protein. Among nearly 900,000 distinct CDR3 sequences listed, roughly an eighth were seen once. These data were also filed under a second study, of yellow fever vaccine responses in identical twins.

Source material: PBMCs. The receptors shown here come from a woman younger than 35 in good health.

The chain is built from TRBV5-5 and TRBJ2-1, with 7 bases matching TRBD1. Germline CDR1 and CDR2: SGHKS and YYEKEE (reference sequence). The CDR3 consists of 17 residues. With V trimmed by 4 bases and J by 2 bases, 12 bases remained unmatched. For the CDR3, the DNA is TGTGCCAGCAGCGTGACAGGGCAGTTCGGGACCTACAATGAGCAGTTCTTC. Translating it yields CASSVTGQFGTYNEQFF. The variable domain in full, with the rest retrieved from reference TRBV5-5 and TRBJ2-1, is DAGVTQSPTHLIKTRGQQVTLRCSPISGHKSVSWYQQVLGQGPQFIFQYYEKEERGRGNFPDRFSARQFPNYSSELNVNALLLGDSALYLCASSVTGQFGTYNEQFFGPGTRLTVL.

The J gene is TRBJ2-2, the V gene TRBV7-6, with 9 bases aligning to TRBD1. The CDR3 extends over 15 amino acids. CDR1 SGHVS and CDR2 FNYEAQ come from the germline V gene. J was trimmed by 6 bases and V by 5 bases; bases with no gene match: 7. For the CDR3, the DNA is TGTGCCAGCAGCGAATACAGGGGGCGTGCCGGGGAGCTGTTTTTT. It encodes CASSEYRGRAGELFF.

The chain is built from TRBV12-3 or TRBV12-4 and TRBJ2-5, with D maybe TRBD1 (5 bases). Trimming took off 6 bases at V and 1 base at J, with 9 bases between the two ends. This CDR3 contains 13 residues. CDR3 sequence: CASSGHPQETQYF. The CDR3 DNA is TGTGCCAGCAGCGGACACCCCCAAGAGACCCAGTACTTC.

This clonotype was found a few times. The V gene is TRBV6-2 or TRBV6-3, the J gene TRBJ1-1, with D perhaps TRBD1 (5 bases). The CDR3 extends over 12 amino acids. Trimming left V 4 bases short and J 10 bases short, with 13 bases between. Germline CDR1 is MNHEY and CDR2 is SVGEGT. The CDR3 coding sequence is TGTGCCAGCAGTTTGGGGGAGCGGAGAGCTTTCTTT. The encoded protein is CASSLGERRAFF.

The rearrangement links TRBV4-1 to TRBJ1-2, with D unclear. CDR3 length: 12 residues. V dropped 2 bases and J dropped 5 bases, with 6 bases sitting between them. Per the germline V gene, CDR1 is MGHRA and CDR2 is YSYEKL. The CDR3 coding sequence is TGCGCCAGCAGCCAACCTAGGTATGGCTACACCTTC. Translated: CASSQPRYGYTF.

This clonotype was observed a handful of times. The chain couples TRBV2 to TRBJ2-1; the match to TRBD2 covers 8 bases. CDR3 length: 16 residues. The V segment lost 6 bases and the J segment 4 bases; nucleotides outside the gene matches: 11. Per germline, CDR1 SNHLY and CDR2 FYNNEI. The CDR3 loop is CASRWEGAGGYNEQFF. The CDR3, as DNA: TGTGCCAGCAGGTGGGAAGGGGCGGGGGGATACAATGAGCAGTTCTTC.

The V call is TRBV19, the J call TRBJ1-1; 9 bases fit TRBD1. The V gene's germline CDR1 is LNHDA and CDR2 SQIVND (reference sequence). V shed 3 bases, J shed 4 bases, and the junction held 6 bases outside the gene matches. CDR3 size: 15 residues. In DNA, the CDR3 is TGTGCCAGTAGTATCACCGGGACAGGGACCACTGAAGCTTTCTTT. It is translated as CASSITGTGTTEAFF.

The genes are TRBV28 and TRBJ2-3; D gene unclear. Germline assignment: CDR1 MDHEN and CDR2 SYDVKM. V was cut by 3 bases and J by 0 bases, with 16 bases left in between. The CDR3 has 17 amino acids. The CDR3 loop is CASSFDGQSQSTDTQYF. In DNA form, the CDR3 reads TGTGCCAGCAGTTTCGATGGGCAAAGCCAAAGCACAGATACGCAGTATTTT.

This clonotype was counted ten times or more. As DNA, the CDR3 is TGCGCCAGCAGCAAGGGACTAGCGGGAACCTACGAGCAGTACGTC. This gives the protein CASSKGLAGTYEQYV. The chain uses TRBV5-1 and TRBJ2-7, with 13 bases identical to TRBD2. J lost 2 bases, V lost 4 bases, and 3 bases had no gene match. The CDR3 runs to 15 residues. Per the germline V gene, CDR1 is SGHRS and CDR2 is YFSETQ.

This clonotype has a handful of counts. The CDR3 sequence: CASSPRTTQTVSYEQYF. CDR3 bases: TGTGCCAGCAGTCCTCGGACTACCCAAACCGTCTCCTACGAGCAGTACTTC. The chain combines TRBV2 with TRBJ2-7, with D tentatively TRBD2 (6 bases). The CDR3 is 17 residues long. Deletions cut 5 bases from V and 0 bases from J, with 20 bases between. CDR1 SNHLY and CDR2 FYNNEI come from the germline V gene.